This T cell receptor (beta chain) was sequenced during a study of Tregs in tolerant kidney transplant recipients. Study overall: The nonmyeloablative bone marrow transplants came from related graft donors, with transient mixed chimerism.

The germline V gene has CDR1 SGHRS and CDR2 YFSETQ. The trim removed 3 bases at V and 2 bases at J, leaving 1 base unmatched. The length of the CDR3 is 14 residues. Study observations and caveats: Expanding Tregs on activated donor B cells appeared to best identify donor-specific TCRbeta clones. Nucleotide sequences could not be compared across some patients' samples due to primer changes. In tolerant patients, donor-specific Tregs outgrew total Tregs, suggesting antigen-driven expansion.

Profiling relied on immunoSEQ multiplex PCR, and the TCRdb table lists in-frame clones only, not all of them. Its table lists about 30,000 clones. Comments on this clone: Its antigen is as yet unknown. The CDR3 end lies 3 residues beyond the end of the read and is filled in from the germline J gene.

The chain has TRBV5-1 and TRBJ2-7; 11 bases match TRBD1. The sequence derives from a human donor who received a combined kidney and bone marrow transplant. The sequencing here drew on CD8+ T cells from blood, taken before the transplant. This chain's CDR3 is CASSWGQGAYEQYF. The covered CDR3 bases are TGCGCCAGCAGCTGGGGACAGGGGGCCTACGAG.